The clone carrying this T cell receptor beta chain was counted only a few times. This CDR3 contains 13 residues. V dropped 1 base and J dropped 6; count of bases not matched to a gene: 4. The germline V gene encodes CDR1 SQVTM and CDR2 ANQGSEA. This sample was taken from a study of early T cells in non-severe SARS-CoV-2 infection. Each single cDNA molecule received a unique molecular identifier. TCRdb itself ran the 5' RACE reads through MiXCR, one entry per CDR3 protein. This sample has about 87,000 distinct CDR3 sequences, with 11% to 15% found just once. The sequence derives from an adult who was a healthcare worker with PCR-confirmed SARS-CoV-2 infection or an uninfected control (not recorded which). This chain joins TRBV29-1 and TRBJ2-3; TRBD2 agrees at 7 bases. The sequencing sample was made of whole blood. The CDR3 coding sequence is TGCAGCGTTGAAGTAAGCGGGGTCGATACGCAGTATTTT. It yields the protein CSVEVSGVDTQYF.